The source of this TCR beta chain is a study of T cell responses to AZD1222 COVID-19 vaccine. The germline V gene encodes CDR1 MNHEY and CDR2 SVGAGI. V gave up 5 bases and J gave up 5 bases; unmatched junction bases: 8. This CDR3 region has 14 residues. Assay: immunoSEQ multiplex PCR; the TCRdb copy retains only in-frame clones and omits some. The data show some 120,000 clones, with around nine tenths seen just once and 4.4% held by the top ten. The source of this sequence is an adult in good health. The material sequenced was peripheral blood, taken on day 0 of AZD1222 vaccination. This chain uses TRBV6-5 with TRBJ1-1, with 7 bases identical to TRBD1. For the CDR3, the DNA is TGTGCCAGCAGTCGCAACAGGGGAAGGACTGAAGCTTTCTTT. Amino acids: CASSRNRGRTEAFF.